These T cell receptor beta chains were read from a single sample in a study of blood T cell repertoires in COVID-19. Repertoires were generated with immunoSEQ multiplex PCR, while TCRdb's copy carries only in-frame clones and drops some. The sample consists of 65,000 to 95,000 clones, 80% of them appearing once. Sequencing was carried out using peripheral blood. The receptor source for this set is a woman between 35 and 50 years old with active or convalescent COVID-19. CDR3s include the opening cysteine and the closing phenylalanine or tryptophan. D genes are given only for firm matches. Only some rows state a clone size, as once, few, many or a class for expanded clones.

d_gene	v_gene	j_gene	abundance	len	CDR3aa	CDR3nt
TRBD1	TRBV6-5	TRBJ1-6	-	16	CASSSSTGSKDSPLHF	TGTGCCAGCAGTTCGTCGACAGGGTCTAAAGATTCACCCCTCCACTTT
-	TRBV18	TRBJ1-5	-	13	CASSPDSNQPQHF	TGTGCCAGCTCTCCGGACAGTAATCAGCCCCAGCATTTT
TRBD2	TRBV7-3	TRBJ2-3	-	14	CASSLSAGGRAQYF	TGTGCCAGCAGCTTAAGCGCGGGGGGGCGTGCGCAGTATTTT
-	TRBV10-3	TRBJ2-3	-	14	CAISGTGSTDTQYF	TGTGCCATCAGTGGAACGGGAAGCACAGATACGCAGTATTTT
TRBD1	TRBV6-5	TRBJ2-5	-	13	CASETGVQETQYF	TGTGCCAGCGAGACAGGGGTCCAAGAGACCCAGTACTTC
-	TRBV5-1	TRBJ2-1	once	14	CASSLAVSYNEQFF	TGCGCCAGCAGCTTGGCCGTTTCCTACAATGAGCAGTTCTTC
TRBD2	TRBV10-3	TRBJ2-5	-	14	CAISDPSGSETQYF	TGTGCCATCAGTGACCCTAGCGGGAGTGAGACCCAGTACTTC
TRBD1	TRBV20-1	TRBJ2-5	-	15	CSASVMGQHMETQYF	TGCAGTGCTAGTGTCATGGGACAGCATATGGAGACCCAGTACTTC
-	TRBV18	TRBJ1-6	-	13	CASSPGGDSPLHF	TGTGCCAGCTCACCGGGGGGGGATTCACCCCTCCACTTT
TRBD2	TRBV4-2	TRBJ2-5	-	16	CASSQGVSGGKETQYF	TGTGCCAGCAGCCAAGGGGTTAGCGGGGGGAAAGAGACCCAGTACTTC
TRBD1	TRBV9	TRBJ2-1	-	15	CASSAPGQGVDEQFF	TGTGCCAGCAGCGCCCCGGGACAGGGGGTAGATGAGCAGTTCTTC
-	TRBV27	TRBJ1-1	-	15	CASSDTSETHTEAFF	TGTGCCAGCAGTGACACCTCTGAGACGCACACTGAAGCTTTCTTT
-	TRBV6-5	TRBJ2-1	-	15	CASSLVRGSYNEQFF	TGTGCCAGCAGCCTCGTGAGGGGGTCCTACAATGAGCAGTTCTTC
-	TRBV11-2	TRBJ2-7	-	13	CASRKQGTYEQYF	TGTGCCAGCAGAAAACAGGGCACCTACGAGCAGTACTTC
TRBD1	TRBV28	TRBJ1-5	-	15	CASSQGDRDNQPQHF	TGTGCCAGCAGTCAGGGTGACAGGGACAATCAGCCCCAGCATTTT
TRBD1	TRBV27	TRBJ2-5	-	14	CASSWDRGGETQYF	TGTGCCAGCAGTTGGGACAGGGGCGGAGAGACCCAGTACTTC
TRBD2	TRBV4-2	TRBJ2-3	-	19	CASSQDPSIAGEHTDTQYF	TGTGCCAGCAGCCAAGACCCGTCGATAGCGGGGGAGCACACAGATACGCAGTATTTT
TRBD2	TRBV24-1	TRBJ2-2	-	16	CATSGSSGRRTGELFF	TGTGCCACCAGTGGGTCTAGCGGGAGGAGGACCGGGGAGCTGTTTTTT
TRBD2	TRBV19	TRBJ2-1	-	15	CASSRLAGGNNEQFF	TGTGCCAGTAGCCGACTAGCGGGGGGGAACAATGAGCAGTTCTTC
-	TRBV29-1	TRBJ1-4	-	14	CSVGGGNANEKLFF	TGCAGCGTGGGGGGGGGAAATGCTAATGAAAAACTGTTTTTT
TRBD1	TRBV28	TRBJ2-3	few	14	CASSLGDRADTQYF	TGTGCCAGCAGTTTAGGAGACAGGGCGGATACGCAGTATTTT
TRBD1	TRBV19	TRBJ1-4	-	14	CASSTGQGSFGLFF	TGTGCCAGTAGTACGGGACAGGGGTCTTTTGGACTGTTTTTT
TRBD1	TRBV6-5	TRBJ2-5	-	14	CASSQQGDQETQYF	TGTGCCAGCAGCCAACAGGGGGATCAAGAGACCCAGTACTTC
TRBD2	TRBV5-1	TRBJ2-1	-	17	CASSLARASGKFNEQFF	TGCGCCAGCAGCTTGGCGAGGGCTAGCGGGAAATTTAATGAGCAGTTCTTC
TRBD2	TRBV19	TRBJ2-5	-	15	CASRAGRGGRETQYF	TGTGCCAGTAGAGCAGGGAGGGGTGGTAGGGAGACCCAGTACTTC
TRBD1	TRBV5-1	TRBJ2-2	few	14	CASSGTGRTGELFF	TGCGCCAGCAGCGGGACAGGGAGAACCGGGGAGCTGTTTTTT
-	TRBV28	TRBJ1-6	-	19	CASSLPVGGAVSYNSPLHF	TGTGCCAGCAGTTTACCCGTAGGGGGGGCAGTGTCCTATAATTCACCCCTCCACTTT
-	TRBV27	TRBJ1-2	-	12	CASSKEGSGYTF	TGTGCCAGCAGTAAGGAGGGGAGTGGCTACACCTTC
TRBD2	TRBV28	TRBJ2-5	once	12	CASRSGGETQYF	TGTGCCAGCAGGTCGGGGGGGGAGACCCAGTACTTC
TRBD1	TRBV6-5	TRBJ1-3	once	15	CASSSSGTVGNTIYF	TGTGCCAGCAGTTCCTCGGGGACAGTTGGAAACACCATATATTTT
-	TRBV28	TRBJ2-7	-	16	CASSSQTEDSSYEQYF	TGTGCCAGCAGTTCCCAGACCGAAGACAGCTCCTACGAGCAGTACTTC
-	TRBV11-2	TRBJ2-7	-	11	CASSSYYEQYF	TGTGCCAGCAGCTCCTACTACGAGCAGTACTTC
-	TRBV18	TRBJ1-2	-	15	CASSSTGIPYYGYTF	TGTGCCAGCTCATCGACAGGAATTCCCTACTATGGCTACACCTTC
-	TRBV7-2	TRBJ1-1	-	14	CASSLERGVTEAFF	TGTGCCAGCAGCTTAGAACGGGGGGTCACTGAAGCTTTCTTT
-	TRBV28	TRBJ1-2	-	13	CASSSGLWNGYTF	TGTGCCAGCAGTTCCGGGTTATGGAATGGCTACACCTTC
-	TRBV7-8	TRBJ2-7	-	12	CASSLSGGEQYF	TGTGCCAGCAGCTTATCCGGGGGCGAGCAGTACTTC